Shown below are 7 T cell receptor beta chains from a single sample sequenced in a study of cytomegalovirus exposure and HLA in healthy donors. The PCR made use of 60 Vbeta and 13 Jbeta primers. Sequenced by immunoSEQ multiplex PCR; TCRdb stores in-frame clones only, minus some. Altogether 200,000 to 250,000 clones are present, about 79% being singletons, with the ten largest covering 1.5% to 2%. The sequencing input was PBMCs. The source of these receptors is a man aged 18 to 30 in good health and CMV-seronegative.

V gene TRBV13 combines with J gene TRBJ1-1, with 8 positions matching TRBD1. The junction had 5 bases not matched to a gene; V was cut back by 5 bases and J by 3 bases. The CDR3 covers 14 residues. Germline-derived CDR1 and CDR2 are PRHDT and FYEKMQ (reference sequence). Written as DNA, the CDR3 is TGTGCCAGCAGCCAGGGGGCAGGGTACACTGAAGCTTTCTTT. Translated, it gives CASSQGAGYTEAFF.

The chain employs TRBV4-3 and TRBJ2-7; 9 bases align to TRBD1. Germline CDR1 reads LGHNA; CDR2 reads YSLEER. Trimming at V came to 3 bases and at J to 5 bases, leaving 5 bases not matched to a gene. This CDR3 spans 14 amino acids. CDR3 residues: CASSHGTGWDEQYF. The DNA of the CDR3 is TGCGCCAGCAGCCATGGGACAGGGTGGGACGAGCAGTACTTC.

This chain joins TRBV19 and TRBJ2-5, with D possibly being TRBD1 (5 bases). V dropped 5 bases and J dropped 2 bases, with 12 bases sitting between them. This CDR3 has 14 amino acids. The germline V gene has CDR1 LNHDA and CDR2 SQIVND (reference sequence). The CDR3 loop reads CASSQADIQETQYF. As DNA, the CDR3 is TGTGCCAGTAGTCAGGCGGACATACAAGAGACCCAGTACTTC.

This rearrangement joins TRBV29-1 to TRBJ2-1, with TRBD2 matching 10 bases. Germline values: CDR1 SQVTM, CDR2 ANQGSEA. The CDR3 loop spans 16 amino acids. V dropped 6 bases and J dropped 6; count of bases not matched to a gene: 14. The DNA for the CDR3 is TGCAGCGTCCGACTAGCGGGCTCCCCCCCTTTCAATGAGCAGTTCTTC. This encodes CSVRLAGSPPFNEQFF.

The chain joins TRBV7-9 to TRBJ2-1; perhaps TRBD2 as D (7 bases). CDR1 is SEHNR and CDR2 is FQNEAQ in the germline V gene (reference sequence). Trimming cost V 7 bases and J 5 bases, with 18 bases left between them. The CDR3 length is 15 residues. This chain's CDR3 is CASTLTGGVDNEQFF. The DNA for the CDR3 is TGTGCCAGCACCCTTACGGGGGGCGTAGACAATGAGCAGTTCTTC.

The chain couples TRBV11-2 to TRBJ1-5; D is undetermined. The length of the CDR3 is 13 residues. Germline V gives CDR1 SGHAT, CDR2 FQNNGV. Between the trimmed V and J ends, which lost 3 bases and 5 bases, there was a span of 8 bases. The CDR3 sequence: CASSFSPDQPQHF. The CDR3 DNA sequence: TGTGCCAGCAGCTTTTCGCCGGATCAGCCCCAGCATTTT.

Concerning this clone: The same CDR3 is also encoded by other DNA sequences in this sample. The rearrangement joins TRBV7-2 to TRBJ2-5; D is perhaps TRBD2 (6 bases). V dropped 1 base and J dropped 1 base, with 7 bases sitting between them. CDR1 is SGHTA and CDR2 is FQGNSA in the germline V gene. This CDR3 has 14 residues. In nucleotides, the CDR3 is TGTGCCAGCAGCTTAGTGGGAGGCCAAGAGACCCAGTACTTC. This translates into CASSLVGGQETQYF.